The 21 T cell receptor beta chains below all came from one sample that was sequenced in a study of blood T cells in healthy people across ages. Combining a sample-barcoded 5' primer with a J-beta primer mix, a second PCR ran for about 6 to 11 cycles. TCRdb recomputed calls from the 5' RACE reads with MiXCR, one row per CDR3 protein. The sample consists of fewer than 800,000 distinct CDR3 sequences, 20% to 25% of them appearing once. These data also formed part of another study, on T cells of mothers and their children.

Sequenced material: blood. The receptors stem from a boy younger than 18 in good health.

In DNA, the CDR3 is TGTGCCATCAGTGAGTCGGGCAGGGGGTTGTACGAGCAGTACTTC. Translating it yields CAISESGRGLYEQYF. The V gene is TRBV10-3, the J gene TRBJ2-7; 7 bases are a match to TRBD1. The CDR3 extends over 15 amino acids. Germline lookup yields CDR1 ENHRY and CDR2 SYGVKD. Trimming cost V 0 bases and J 4 bases; bases outside gene matches: 6.

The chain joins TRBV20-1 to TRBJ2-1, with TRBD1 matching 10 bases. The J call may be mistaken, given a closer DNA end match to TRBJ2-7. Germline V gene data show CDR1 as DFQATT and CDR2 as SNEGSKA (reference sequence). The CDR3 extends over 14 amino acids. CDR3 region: CSANGGDRGHEQYF. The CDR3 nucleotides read TGCAGTGCTAACGGCGGGGACAGGGGCCACGAGCAGTACTTC.

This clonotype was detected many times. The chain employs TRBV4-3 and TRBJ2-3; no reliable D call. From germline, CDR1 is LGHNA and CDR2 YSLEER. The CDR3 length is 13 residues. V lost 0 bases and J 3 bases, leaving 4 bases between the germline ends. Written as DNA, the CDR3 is TGCGCCAGCAGCCAAGAGGGGACAGATACGCAGTATTTT. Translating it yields CASSQEGTDTQYF.

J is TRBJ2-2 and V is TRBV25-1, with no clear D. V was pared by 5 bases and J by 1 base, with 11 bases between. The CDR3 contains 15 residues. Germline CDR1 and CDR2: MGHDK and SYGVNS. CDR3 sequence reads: CASSSPVGNTGELFF. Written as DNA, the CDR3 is TGTGCCAGCAGTTCCCCGGTGGGGAACACCGGGGAGCTGTTTTTT.

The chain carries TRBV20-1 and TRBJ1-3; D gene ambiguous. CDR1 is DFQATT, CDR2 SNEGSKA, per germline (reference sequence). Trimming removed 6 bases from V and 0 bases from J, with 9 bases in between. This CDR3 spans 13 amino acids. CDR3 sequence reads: CSAQQSSGNTIYF. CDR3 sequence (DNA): TGCAGTGCGCAGCAGAGCTCTGGAAACACCATATATTTT.

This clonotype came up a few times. The CDR3 region is CASSQVAPFGTITDTQYF. The CDR3 DNA sequence: TGTGCCAGCAGCCAAGTGGCCCCGTTCGGGACTATCACAGATACGCAGTATTTT. The chain couples TRBV3-1 to TRBJ2-3, with TRBD2 matching over 7 bases. Unmatched junction bases numbered 12, after V lost 1 base and J lost 2 bases. CDR3 length equals 18 residues. Per germline, CDR1 LGHDT and CDR2 YNNKEL (reference sequence).

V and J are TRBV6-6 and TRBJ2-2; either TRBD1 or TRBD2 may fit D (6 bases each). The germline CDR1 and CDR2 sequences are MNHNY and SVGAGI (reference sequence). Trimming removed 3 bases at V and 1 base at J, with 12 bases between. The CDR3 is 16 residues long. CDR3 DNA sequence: TGTGCCAGCAGTTATGAGGGGGGCCGGAACACCGGGGAGCTGTTTTTT. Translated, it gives CASSYEGGRNTGELFF.

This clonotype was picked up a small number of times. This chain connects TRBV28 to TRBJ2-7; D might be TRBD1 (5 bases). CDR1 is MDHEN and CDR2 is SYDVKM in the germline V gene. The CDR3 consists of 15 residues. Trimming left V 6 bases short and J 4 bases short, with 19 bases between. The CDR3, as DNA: TGTGCCAGCAGCGTCAATATAGCCCAGGGATACGAGCAGTACTTC. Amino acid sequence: CASSVNIAQGYEQYF.

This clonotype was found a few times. The CDR3 DNA sequence: TGTGCCAGCAGTACCGGGACGGTACAGAATCAAGAGACCCAGTACTTC. Protein sequence: CASSTGTVQNQETQYF. This chain uses TRBV12-3 or TRBV12-4 with TRBJ2-5; D could derive from TRBD1 or TRBD2 (5 bases each). Trimming took 5 bases from V and 2 from J, leaving 18 bases between them. This CDR3 region has 16 residues.

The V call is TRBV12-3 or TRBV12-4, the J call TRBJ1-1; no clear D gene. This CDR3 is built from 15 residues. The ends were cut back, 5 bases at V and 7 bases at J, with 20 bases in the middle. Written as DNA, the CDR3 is TGTGCCAGCAGTCAACCCCAGGAGCCGGAACTTGAAGCTTTCTTT. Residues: CASSQPQEPELEAFF.

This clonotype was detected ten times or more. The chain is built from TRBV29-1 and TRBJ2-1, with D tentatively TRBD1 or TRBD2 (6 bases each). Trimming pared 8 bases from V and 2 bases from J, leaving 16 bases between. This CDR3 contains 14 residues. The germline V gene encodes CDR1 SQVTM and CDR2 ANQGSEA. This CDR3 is CSPSGQGTYNEQFF. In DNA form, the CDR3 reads TGCAGCCCGAGCGGGCAGGGGACCTACAATGAGCAGTTCTTC.

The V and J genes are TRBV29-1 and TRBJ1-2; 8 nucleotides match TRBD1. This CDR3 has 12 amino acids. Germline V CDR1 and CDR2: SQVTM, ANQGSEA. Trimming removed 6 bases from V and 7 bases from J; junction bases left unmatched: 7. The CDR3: CSVPSGGFGYTF. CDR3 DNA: TGCAGCGTCCCCTCAGGGGGCTTTGGCTACACCTTC.

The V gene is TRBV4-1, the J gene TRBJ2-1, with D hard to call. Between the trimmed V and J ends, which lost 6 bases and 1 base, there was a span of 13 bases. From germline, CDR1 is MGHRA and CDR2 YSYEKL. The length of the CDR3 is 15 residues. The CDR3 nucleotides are TGCGCCAGCAGGGGTGGCCTTGCGTCCTACAATGAGCAGTTCTTC. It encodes CASRGGLASYNEQFF.

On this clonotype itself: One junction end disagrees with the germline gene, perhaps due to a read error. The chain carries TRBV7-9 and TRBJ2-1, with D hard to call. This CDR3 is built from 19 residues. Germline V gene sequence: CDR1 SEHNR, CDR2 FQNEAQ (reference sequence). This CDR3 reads CASSLEVLATDYSYNEQFF. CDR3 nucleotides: TGTGCAAGCAGCTTAGAGGTTTTAGCTACCGATTACTCCTACAATGAGCAGTTCTTC.

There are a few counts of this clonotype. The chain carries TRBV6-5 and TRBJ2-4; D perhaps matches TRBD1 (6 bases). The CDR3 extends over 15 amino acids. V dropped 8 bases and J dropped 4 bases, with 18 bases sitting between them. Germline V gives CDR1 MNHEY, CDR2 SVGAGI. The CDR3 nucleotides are TGTGCCAGCGGATCTTCGGCCGGGACAAAAAACATTCAGTACTTC. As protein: CASGSSAGTKNIQYF.

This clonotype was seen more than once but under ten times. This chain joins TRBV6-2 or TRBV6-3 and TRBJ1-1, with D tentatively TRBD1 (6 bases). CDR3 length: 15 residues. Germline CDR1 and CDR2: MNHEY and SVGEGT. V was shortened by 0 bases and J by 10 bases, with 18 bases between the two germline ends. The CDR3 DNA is TGTGCCAGCAGTTACTCGATCGGGGGGGCTCAAGGAGCTTTCTTT. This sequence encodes CASSYSIGGAQGAFF.

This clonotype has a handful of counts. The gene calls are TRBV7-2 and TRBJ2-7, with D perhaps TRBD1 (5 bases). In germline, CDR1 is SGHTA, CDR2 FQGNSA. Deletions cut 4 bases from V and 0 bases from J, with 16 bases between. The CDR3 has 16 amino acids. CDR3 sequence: CASSYRPDSYSYEQYF. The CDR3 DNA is TGTGCCAGCAGCTACCGGCCCGACAGCTACTCCTACGAGCAGTACTTC.

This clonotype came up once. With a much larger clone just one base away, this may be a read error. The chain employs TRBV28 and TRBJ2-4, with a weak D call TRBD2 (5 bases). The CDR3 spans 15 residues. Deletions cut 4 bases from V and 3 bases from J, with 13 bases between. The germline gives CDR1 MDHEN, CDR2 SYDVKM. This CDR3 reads CASSYSPAVKNIQYF. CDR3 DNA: TGTGCCAGCAGTTACTCACCAGCGGTCAAAAACATTCAGTACTTC.

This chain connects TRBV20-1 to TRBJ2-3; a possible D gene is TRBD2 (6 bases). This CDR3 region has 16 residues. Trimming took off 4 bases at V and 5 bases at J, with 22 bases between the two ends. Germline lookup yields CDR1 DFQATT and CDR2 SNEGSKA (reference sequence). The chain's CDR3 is CSANPHSGNGRDTQYF. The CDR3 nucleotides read TGCAGTGCTAACCCACATAGCGGCAATGGCAGAGATACGCAGTATTTT.

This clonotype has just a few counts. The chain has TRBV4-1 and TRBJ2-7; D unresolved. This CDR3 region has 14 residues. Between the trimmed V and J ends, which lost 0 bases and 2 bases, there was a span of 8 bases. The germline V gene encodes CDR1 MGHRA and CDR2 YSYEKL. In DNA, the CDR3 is TGCGCCAGCAGCCAAGACACGGTTACCTACGAGCAGTACTTC. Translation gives CASSQDTVTYEQYF.

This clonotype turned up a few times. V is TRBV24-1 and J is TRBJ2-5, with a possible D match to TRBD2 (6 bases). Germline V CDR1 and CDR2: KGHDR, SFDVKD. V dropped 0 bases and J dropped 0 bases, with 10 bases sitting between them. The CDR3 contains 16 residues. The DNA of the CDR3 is TGTGCCACCAGTGATTTGGCACGGGGGAACCAAGAGACCCAGTACTTC. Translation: CATSDLARGNQETQYF.